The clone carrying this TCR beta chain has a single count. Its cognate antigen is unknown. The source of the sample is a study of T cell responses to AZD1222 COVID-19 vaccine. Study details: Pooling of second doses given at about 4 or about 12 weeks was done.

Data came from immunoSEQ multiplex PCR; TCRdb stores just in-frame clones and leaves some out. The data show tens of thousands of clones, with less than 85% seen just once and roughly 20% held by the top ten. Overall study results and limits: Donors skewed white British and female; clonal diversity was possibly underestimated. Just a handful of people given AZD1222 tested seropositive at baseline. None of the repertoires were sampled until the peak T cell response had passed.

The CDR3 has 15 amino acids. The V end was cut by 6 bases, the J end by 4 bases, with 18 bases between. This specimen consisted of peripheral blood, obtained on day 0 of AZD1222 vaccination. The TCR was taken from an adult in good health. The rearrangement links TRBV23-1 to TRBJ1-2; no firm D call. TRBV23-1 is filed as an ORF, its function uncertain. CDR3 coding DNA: TGCGCCAGCAGACGGCCAAAGGTTACCGGCTATGGCTACACCTTC. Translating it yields CASRRPKVTGYGYTF.